This T cell receptor beta chain was profiled in a study of T-cell reconstitution after alpha-beta-depleted transplantation in children. Per the germline V gene, CDR1 is MNHNY and CDR2 is SVGAGI (reference sequence). J gave up 5 bases and V 8 bases, and 4 bases lay outside the gene matches. CDR3 length: 12 residues. Preparing the TCRbeta library involved the use of unique molecular identifiers. In TCRdb, the PCR reads were re-called with MiXCR into one record per CDR3 protein. This table holds 450,000 to 500,000 distinct CDR3 sequences, around an eighth found once. This clonotype was obtained from a human donor who donated a stem cell graft to a child with combined immunodeficiency. Sequencing used PBMCs from the stem cell graft donor, obtained from the stem cell graft. J is TRBJ1-2 and V is TRBV6-6, with TRBD1 matching over 8 bases. The CDR3 protein is CASVTGGYGYTF. The CDR3 nucleotides read TGTGCCAGCGTTACAGGGGGGTATGGCTACACCTTC.